The following is a T cell receptor (beta chain) sequence with its context. The method was immunoSEQ multiplex PCR; TCRdb's version includes in-frame clones alone and lacks a portion of them. Here the sample spans under 300,000 clones, about four fifths being singletons. These data come from a study of blood T cell repertoires in COVID-19. Germline CDR1 and CDR2: SNHLY and FYNNEI. The CDR3 sequence is 13 residues long. V lost 6 bases to trimming and J lost 5 bases; unmatched junction nucleotides: 5. The chain has TRBV2 and TRBJ2-5, with 8 bases that match TRBD1. Sequencing was carried out using peripheral blood. The sequence was obtained from a woman younger than 30 with acute or convalescent COVID-19. Here the CDR3 reads CASRAGGAETQYF. CDR3 nucleotides: TGTGCCAGCAGGGCAGGGGGCGCGGAGACCCAGTACTTC.